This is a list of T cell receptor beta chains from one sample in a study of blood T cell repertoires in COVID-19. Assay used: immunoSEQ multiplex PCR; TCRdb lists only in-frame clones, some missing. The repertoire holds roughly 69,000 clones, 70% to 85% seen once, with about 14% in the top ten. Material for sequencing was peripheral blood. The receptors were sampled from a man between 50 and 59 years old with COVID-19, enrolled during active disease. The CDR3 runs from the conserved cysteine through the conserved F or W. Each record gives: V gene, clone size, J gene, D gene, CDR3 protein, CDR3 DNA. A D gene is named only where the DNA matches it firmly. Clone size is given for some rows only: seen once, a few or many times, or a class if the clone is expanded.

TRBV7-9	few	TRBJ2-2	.	CAPENTGELFF	TGTGCCCCAGAGAACACCGGGGAGCTGTTTTTT
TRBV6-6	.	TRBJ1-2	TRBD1	CASSTDRDGYGYTF	TGTGCCAGCTCCACCGACAGGGATGGTTATGGCTACACCTTC
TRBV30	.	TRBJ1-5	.	CAWSAGTYSNQPQHF	TGTGCCTGGAGTGCCGGGACATATAGCAATCAGCCCCAGCATTTT
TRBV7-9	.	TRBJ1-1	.	CASSLTGTTEAFF	TGTGCCAGCAGCTTAACGGGTACGACTGAAGCTTTCTTT
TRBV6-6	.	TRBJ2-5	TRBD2	CASSGTSGGQETQYF	TGTGCCAGCAGTGGGACTAGCGGGGGGCAAGAGACCCAGTACTTC
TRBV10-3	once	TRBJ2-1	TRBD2	CAIRIPSGGNYNEQFF	TGTGCCATCAGAATTCCTTCCGGGGGGAACTACAATGAGCAGTTCTTC
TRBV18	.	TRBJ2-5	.	CASSPLPLAQETQYF	TGTGCCAGCTCACCACTTCCATTAGCACAAGAGACCCAGTACTTC
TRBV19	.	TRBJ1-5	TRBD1	CASRPDRDPSNQPQHF	TGTGCCAGCCGACCGGACAGGGACCCTAGCAATCAGCCCCAGCATTTT
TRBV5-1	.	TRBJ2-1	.	CASSLVGGDEQFF	TGCGCCAGCAGCCTCGTTGGGGGCGATGAGCAGTTCTTC
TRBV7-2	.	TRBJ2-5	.	CASSLQAEEAQYF	TGTGCCAGCAGCTTACAAGCAGAAGAGGCCCAGTACTTC
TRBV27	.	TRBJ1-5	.	CASSPGGNQPQHF	TGTGCCAGCAGTCCCGGGGGGAATCAGCCCCAGCATTTT
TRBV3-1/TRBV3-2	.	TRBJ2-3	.	CASSPLAGPATDTQYF	TGTGCCAGCAGCCCTCTTGCGGGGCCTGCCACAGATACGCAGTATTTT
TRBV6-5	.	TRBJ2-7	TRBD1	CASGMGQAYYF	TGTGCCAGCGGCATGGGACAGGCTTACTACTTC
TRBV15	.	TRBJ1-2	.	CATAAGALDYGYTF	TGTGCCACCGCCGCGGGGGCCCTCGACTATGGCTACACCTTC
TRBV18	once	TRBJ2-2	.	CASSFSTGELFF	TGTGCCAGCTCATTCTCCACCGGGGAGCTGTTTTTT
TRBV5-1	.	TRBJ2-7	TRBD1	CASGTGSNYEQYF	TGCGCCAGCGGGACAGGGAGTAACTACGAGCAGTACTTC
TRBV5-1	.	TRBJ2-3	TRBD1	CASSSTGGPDTQYF	TGCGCCAGCAGCTCCACAGGGGGCCCAGATACGCAGTATTTT
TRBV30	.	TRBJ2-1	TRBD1	CAWSGQYAGTGNEQFF	TGTGCCTGGAGTGGACAATACGCCGGGACAGGGAATGAGCAGTTCTTC
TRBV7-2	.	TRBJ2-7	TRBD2	CASSLAGLAGEQYF	TGTGCCAGCAGCTTAGCAGGACTAGCGGGGGAGCAGTACTTC
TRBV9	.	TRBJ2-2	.	CASTEPSGNGELFF	TGTGCCAGCACCGAGCCCAGCGGTAACGGGGAGCTGTTTTTT
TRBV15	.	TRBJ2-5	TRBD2	CAPAGGAIETQYF	TGTGCCCCCGCCGGGGGGGCAATAGAGACCCAGTACTTC
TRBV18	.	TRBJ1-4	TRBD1	CASSPGTGNEKLFF	TGTGCCAGCTCCCCCGGGACAGGGAATGAAAAACTGTTTTTT
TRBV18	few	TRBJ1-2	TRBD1	CASSRDRANYGYTF	TGTGCCAGCTCTCGGGACAGGGCCAACTATGGCTACACCTTC
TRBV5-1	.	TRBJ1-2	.	CASSSENYGYTF	TGCGCCAGCAGCTCGGAGAACTATGGCTACACCTTC
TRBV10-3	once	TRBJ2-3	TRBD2	CAISVASGATDTQYF	TGTGCCATCAGTGTGGCTAGCGGGGCCACAGATACGCAGTATTTT
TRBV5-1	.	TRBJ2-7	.	CASSLAGGSGEQYF	TGCGCCAGCAGCTTGGCCGGCGGGTCGGGCGAGCAGTACTTC
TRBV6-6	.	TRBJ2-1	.	CASSYSETGKGEQFF	TGTGCCAGCAGTTACTCGGAGACAGGAAAGGGTGAGCAGTTCTTC
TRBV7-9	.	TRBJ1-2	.	CASSFDSSYGYTF	TGTGCCAGCAGCTTCGACAGCTCCTATGGCTACACCTTC
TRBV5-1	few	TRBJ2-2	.	CASSLVRQANTGELFF	TGCGCCAGCAGCTTGGTACGTCAGGCGAACACCGGGGAGCTGTTTTTT
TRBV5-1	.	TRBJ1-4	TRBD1	CASSLAPGTGAEKLFF	TGCGCCAGCAGCTTGGCCCCCGGGACAGGCGCTGAAAAACTGTTTTTT
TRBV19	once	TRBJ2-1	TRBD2	CASKSASGAYNEQFF	TGTGCCAGTAAAAGCGCTAGCGGGGCCTACAATGAGCAGTTCTTC
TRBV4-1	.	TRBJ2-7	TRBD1	CASSQWDRGLSDEQYF	TGCGCCAGCAGCCAATGGGACAGGGGGCTTTCGGACGAGCAGTACTTC
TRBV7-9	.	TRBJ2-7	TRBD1	CASSLGQGNEQYF	TGTGCCAGCAGCCTGGGACAGGGTAACGAGCAGTACTTC